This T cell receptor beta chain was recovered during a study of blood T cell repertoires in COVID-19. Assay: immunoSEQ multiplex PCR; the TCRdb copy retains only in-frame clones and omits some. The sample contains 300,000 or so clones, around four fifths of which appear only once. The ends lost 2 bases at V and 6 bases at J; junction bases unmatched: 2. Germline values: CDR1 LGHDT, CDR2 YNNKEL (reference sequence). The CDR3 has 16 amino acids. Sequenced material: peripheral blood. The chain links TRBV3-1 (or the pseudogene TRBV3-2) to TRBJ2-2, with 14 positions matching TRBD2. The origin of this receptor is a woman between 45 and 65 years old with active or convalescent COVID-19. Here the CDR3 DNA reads TGTGCCAGCAGCCAACCGGGACTAGCGGGAGCCGGGGAGCTGTTTTTT. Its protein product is CASSQPGLAGAGELFF.